The rows below give T cell receptor beta chains drawn from one sample of a study of OX40 agonist ivuxolimab in advanced cancers. Sequencing used immunoSEQ multiplex PCR; TCRdb keeps in-frame clones, though not all of them. The repertoire holds 50,000 or so clones, with roughly nine tenths as singletons. The source material was CD4+ or CD8+ T cells sorted from blood, sampled in a trial of the OX40 agonist ivuxolimab. These receptors all stem from an adult with an advanced solid tumor such as melanoma, head and neck, liver or kidney cancer. CDR3s include the opening cysteine and the closing phenylalanine or tryptophan.

TRBJ2-7,TRBV7-9,CASSLTLGTEYEQYF
TRBJ2-2,TRBV5-1,CASIEQGNTGELFF
TRBJ2-3,TRBV5-6,CASSPRAGGTDTQYF
TRBJ1-2,TRBV28,CASSPGDYGYTF
TRBJ1-1,TRBV30,CAWSVGGADTEAFF
TRBJ2-3,TRBV18,CASSLRQGSPPDTQYF
TRBJ2-1,TRBV13,CASSLPGAYNEQFF
TRBJ2-1,TRBV21-1,CASSTSRLRDRRYNEQFF
TRBJ2-2,TRBV29-1,CSVRQGGTGELFF
TRBJ2-3,TRBV1,CTSSQRSDTQYF